Listed below are T cell receptor beta chains from one sample, sequenced in a study of cytomegalovirus exposure and HLA in healthy donors. Assay used: immunoSEQ multiplex PCR; TCRdb lists only in-frame clones, some missing. The table has more than 250,000 clones, 90% seen once. Sequencing was carried out using PBMCs. All receptors derive from a woman in her 30s in good health and CMV-seronegative. Each CDR3 is given with its conserved first and last residue. D genes are given only for firm matches. For some rows the clone size is stated as once, few or many, or as a class when expanded; others skip it.

D gene	CDR3 length	V gene	clone size	J gene	CDR3 protein	CDR3 DNA
NA	10	TRBV2	NA	TRBJ1-2	CATTRDRATF	TGTGCCACGACCCGAGACCGGGCCACCTTC
NA	13	TRBV19	once	TRBJ1-4	CASRTGGYEKLFF	TGTGCCAGTAGAACCGGGGGCTATGAAAAACTGTTTTTT
NA	15	TRBV6-6	NA	TRBJ1-3	CASSYSPGSGNTIYF	TGTGCCAGCAGTTACTCGCCGGGTTCTGGAAACACCATATATTTT
TRBD2	15	TRBV25-1	NA	TRBJ2-3	CASRLGTSGTDTQYF	TGTGCCAGCAGATTGGGGACTAGCGGCACAGATACGCAGTATTTT
TRBD2	16	TRBV5-1	NA	TRBJ2-3	CASSSASGSPTDTQYF	TGCGCCAGCAGCTCTGCTAGCGGGAGTCCGACAGATACGCAGTATTTT
TRBD2	16	TRBV27	NA	TRBJ2-3	CASSPIAGGGTDTQYF	TGTGCCAGCAGCCCGATAGCGGGAGGTGGGACAGATACGCAGTATTTT
TRBD1	15	TRBV28	NA	TRBJ2-5	CASSPRQGRQETQYF	TGTGCCAGCAGTCCCAGACAGGGGCGACAAGAGACCCAGTACTTC
NA	13	TRBV11-1	NA	TRBJ2-5	CASSSRVSETQYF	TGTGCCAGCAGCTCGAGGGTTTCTGAGACCCAGTACTTC
NA	13	TRBV27	NA	TRBJ2-5	CASSLRSQETQYF	TGTGCCAGCAGTTTACGGTCCCAAGAGACCCAGTACTTC
TRBD1	13	TRBV28	NA	TRBJ1-5	CASSWDRVQPQHF	TGTGCCAGCAGCTGGGACAGGGTTCAGCCCCAGCATTTT
TRBD2	14	TRBV10-3	NA	TRBJ2-7	CAIKGTSGAYEQYF	TGTGCCATCAAGGGGACTAGCGGAGCCTACGAGCAGTACTTC
TRBD1	14	TRBV7-3	NA	TRBJ1-1	CASSSGTANTEAFF	TGTGCCAGCAGCTCCGGGACAGCTAACACTGAAGCTTTCTTT
NA	13	TRBV5-1	NA	TRBJ2-2	CASSSGTTGELFF	TGCGCCAGCAGCTCGGGGACGACCGGGGAGCTGTTTTTT
NA	14	TRBV6-6	few	TRBJ2-2	CASSYIHNTGELFF	TGTGCCAGCAGTTACATTCATAACACCGGGGAGCTGTTTTTT
TRBD2	14	TRBV2	NA	TRBJ2-1	CASSGLAGSNEQFF	TGTGCCAGCAGTGGACTAGCGGGAAGCAATGAGCAGTTCTTC
NA	15	TRBV9	NA	TRBJ2-7	CASSARTGQGDEQYF	TGTGCCAGCAGCGCCCGAACAGGACAAGGGGACGAGCAGTACTTC
NA	13	TRBV5-4	NA	TRBJ1-1	CASSLDWNTEAFF	TGTGCCAGCAGCTTGGACTGGAACACTGAAGCTTTCTTT
NA	14	TRBV27	NA	TRBJ2-7	CASSSLRVTYEQYF	TGTGCCAGCAGTTCTCTAAGGGTGACCTACGAGCAGTACTTC
NA	15	TRBV9	once	TRBJ2-3	CASSVDDGRGVTQYF	TGTGCCAGCAGCGTAGATGACGGGAGAGGAGTTACGCAGTATTTT
NA	13	TRBV28	NA	TRBJ2-6	CASRDSGANVLTF	TGTGCCAGCAGGGACTCTGGGGCCAACGTCCTGACTTTC
NA	12	TRBV10-3	NA	TRBJ2-5	CAIASEQETQYF	TGTGCCATCGCTTCAGAGCAAGAGACCCAGTACTTC
NA	13	TRBV14	NA	TRBJ2-7	CASSQVGDYEQYF	TGTGCCAGCAGCCAGGTCGGTGACTACGAGCAGTACTTC
NA	14	TRBV9	NA	TRBJ1-4	CASSGGATNEKLFF	TGTGCCAGCAGCGGAGGTGCAACTAATGAAAAACTGTTTTTT
NA	13	TRBV5-6	once	TRBJ1-2	CASSLYQGLGYTF	TGTGCCAGCAGCTTGTATCAAGGTTTGGGCTACACCTTC
NA	15	TRBV9	NA	TRBJ2-3	CASSVLGGGTDTQYF	TGTGCCAGCAGCGTACTCGGCGGGGGCACAGATACGCAGTATTTT
TRBD2	13	TRBV2	NA	TRBJ2-1	CASSGLAGDEQFF	TGTGCCAGCAGTGGACTAGCGGGGGATGAGCAGTTCTTC
NA	11	TRBV4-2	once	TRBJ1-1	CASSHGREAFF	TGTGCCAGCAGCCACGGCAGGGAAGCTTTCTTT
TRBD1	14	TRBV18	NA	TRBJ2-2	CASSPNRGDRELFF	TGTGCCAGCTCACCAAACAGGGGGGACCGGGAGCTGTTTTTT
NA	12	TRBV19	few	TRBJ2-2	CAFLGDGGELFF	TGTGCCTTCTTGGGGGACGGCGGGGAGCTGTTTTTT
NA	14	TRBV25-1	NA	TRBJ1-4	CASSEPGDGEKLFF	TGTGCCAGCAGTGAACCGGGTGATGGTGAAAAACTGTTTTTT
TRBD1	14	TRBV5-5	NA	TRBJ1-5	CASSVGQVNQPQHF	TGTGCCAGCAGCGTAGGACAGGTCAATCAGCCCCAGCATTTT
TRBD2	14	TRBV11-2	once	TRBJ2-7	CASSLTSGVYEQYF	TGTGCCAGCAGCTTAACTAGCGGGGTCTACGAGCAGTACTTC
NA	17	TRBV6-1	NA	TRBJ2-3	CASSEEVLASSTDTQYF	TGTGCCAGCAGTGAAGAGGTCTTAGCGTCTAGCACAGATACGCAGTATTTT
NA	18	TRBV13	once	TRBJ2-5	CASSLEGLGRTTKETQYF	TGTGCCAGCAGCTTAGAGGGGCTCGGTCGGACTACAAAAGAGACCCAGTACTTC
NA	13	TRBV29-1	NA	TRBJ2-7	CSATGLGTYEQYF	TGCAGCGCCACGGGGCTAGGGACGTACGAGCAGTACTTC
NA	15	TRBV14	NA	TRBJ2-7	CASSQDLLTGYEQYF	TGTGCCAGCAGCCAAGATCTTTTAACCGGCTACGAGCAGTACTTC
NA	13	TRBV5-1	NA	TRBJ2-5	CASRLGGQETQYF	TGCGCCAGCAGATTAGGAGGCCAAGAGACCCAGTACTTC
TRBD1	16	TRBV9	few	TRBJ1-3	CASSVAHRGTGNTIYF	TGTGCCAGCAGCGTAGCCCACAGGGGGACTGGAAACACCATATATTTT
NA	13	TRBV2	once	TRBJ2-5	CASRPGIQETQYF	TGTGCCAGCAGACCCGGGATCCAAGAGACCCAGTACTTC
NA	13	TRBV27	few	TRBJ2-7	CASSFAQDSPQYF	TGTGCCAGCAGTTTCGCTCAGGATTCGCCGCAGTACTTC
NA	15	TRBV28	few	TRBJ1-5	CASSKVVGGNQPQHF	TGTGCCAGCAGTAAAGTCGTGGGGGGCAATCAGCCCCAGCATTTT
TRBD1	14	TRBV29-1	once	TRBJ2-1	CSVLDRTIYNEQFF	TGCAGCGTCCTGGACAGGACGATTTACAATGAGCAGTTCTTC
TRBD2	16	TRBV4-3	few	TRBJ2-1	CASSHLAGQSYNEQFF	TGCGCCAGCAGCCATCTAGCGGGCCAATCCTACAATGAGCAGTTCTTC
TRBD2	14	TRBV7-9	NA	TRBJ2-1	CASSPFGRGNEQFF	TGTGCCAGCAGCCCTTTCGGGAGGGGGAATGAGCAGTTCTTC
TRBD1	13	TRBV28	NA	TRBJ2-7	CASSKGQVYEQYF	TGTGCCAGCAGCAAGGGACAGGTCTACGAGCAGTACTTC
NA	19	TRBV9	once	TRBJ1-2	CASSVAGGEGRPANYGYTF	TGTGCCAGCAGCGTAGCTGGTGGGGAGGGGAGACCAGCTAACTATGGCTACACCTTC
TRBD1	18	TRBV7-3	NA	TRBJ1-1	CASSSYPVDRGNKAEAFF	TGTGCCAGCAGCTCGTATCCCGTCGACAGGGGTAATAAGGCTGAAGCTTTCTTT
TRBD1	13	TRBV7-6	once	TRBJ2-7	CASSPGTVYEQYF	TGTGCCAGCAGCCCCGGGACAGTATACGAGCAGTACTTC